Below, 10 T cell receptor beta chains from the same sample are listed, as sequenced in a study of T cell repertoires in cytomegalovirus infection. A single record per CDR3 protein comes from TCRdb applying MiXCR to the reads. This sample yields around 330,000 distinct CDR3 sequences, of which around a sixth are seen a single time; around 13% belongs to the top ten. The sequenced material came from PBMCs. The receptors here all came from a human donor in good health (CMV status not recorded). Some clones in this sample may be carry-over from other donors' samples.

Many counts were recorded for this clonotype. The CDR3 loop reads CASSRSPGTGTGANVLTF. The CDR3 DNA is TGTGCCAGCAGCCGAAGTCCCGGGACAGGGACTGGGGCCAACGTCCTGACTTTC. This chain connects TRBV7-6 to TRBJ2-6, with TRBD1 identical over 9 bases. Trimming removed 5 bases from V and 2 bases from J; junction bases left unmatched: 10. From germline, CDR1 is SGHVS and CDR2 FNYEAQ. This CDR3 is built from 18 residues.

This clonotype was seen many times. CDR3 amino acids: CASSRGTDATNEKLFF. The CDR3 DNA reads as TGTGCCAGCAGCAGGGGGACAGACGCAACTAATGAAAAACTGTTTTTT. The chain employs TRBV12-3 or TRBV12-4 and TRBJ1-4; 7 bases match TRBD1. The CDR3 covers 16 residues. J gave up 0 bases and V 6 bases, and 7 bases lay outside the gene matches.

The chain links TRBV6-5 to TRBJ2-3, with a weak D call TRBD2 (6 bases). Germline V lookup: CDR1 MNHEY, CDR2 SVGAGI. Trimming left V 7 bases short and J 1 base short, with 15 bases between. The CDR3 is 15 amino acids. CDR3 sequence reads: CASTTGGAGTDTQYF. CDR3 sequence (DNA): TGTGCCAGCACCACAGGAGGGGCTGGCACAGATACGCAGTATTTT.

This clonotype has just a few counts. The chain is built from TRBV20-1 and TRBJ2-5, with 9 nucleotides matching TRBD2. V was pared by 0 bases and J by 1 base, with 15 bases of the junction left unmatched. CDR1 and CDR2 (germline): DFQATT, SNEGSKA (reference sequence). CDR3 length equals 19 residues. The CDR3 coding sequence is TGCAGTGCTAGAGAGCCGGTGGGACTGACTAGCGGCCTCCAAGAGACCCAGTACTTC. This encodes CSAREPVGLTSGLQETQYF.

This clonotype occurred a few times. The V call is TRBV9, the J call TRBJ2-7; TRBD2 matches 7 bases. The CDR3 spans 16 residues. J gave up 3 bases and V 0 bases, and 9 bases lay outside the gene matches. Germline V lookup: CDR1 SGDLS, CDR2 YYNGEE. CDR3: CASSVGGGPHHYEQYF. Here the CDR3 DNA reads TGTGCCAGCAGCGTAGGGGGGGGACCGCACCACTACGAGCAGTACTTC.

There are many counts of this clonotype. The J gene is TRBJ2-2, the V gene TRBV12-3 or TRBV12-4; D perhaps matches TRBD1 (5 bases). This CDR3 contains 15 residues. Trimming took off 6 bases at V and 0 bases at J, with 11 bases between the two ends. The CDR3 sequence is CASSLDRTNTGELFF. In DNA, the CDR3 is TGTGCCAGCAGCCTCGACAGAACGAACACCGGGGAGCTGTTTTTT.

The gene calls are TRBV6-6 and TRBJ1-2; 9 nucleotides align to TRBD1. The CDR3 spans 15 residues. After removal of 2 bases from V and 4 bases from J, the junction contained 5 bases not matched to a gene. Germline V gene sequence: CDR1 MNHNY, CDR2 SVGAGI (reference sequence). CDR3 nucleotides: TGTGCCAGCAGTTACGGTGGGACAGGGTCCTATGGCTACACCTTC. Translated, it gives CASSYGGTGSYGYTF.

This clonotype was detected ten times or more. The chain is built from TRBV28 and TRBJ2-7; the D call may be TRBD1 or TRBD2 (6 bases each). V was trimmed by 2 bases and J by 5 bases, leaving 22 bases between them. CDR1 and CDR2 from the germline V gene are MDHEN and SYDVKM. This CDR3 comprises 17 residues. The CDR3 loop reads CASSLEFLGGNADEQYF. In DNA form, the CDR3 reads TGTGCCAGCAGTTTAGAGTTTTTGGGGGGCAATGCGGACGAGCAGTACTTC.

This clonotype has a count of ten or more. The chain is built from TRBV7-2 and TRBJ2-1; no definite D call. V dropped 3 bases and J dropped 3 bases, with 15 bases sitting between them. CDR1 SGHTA and CDR2 FQGNSA come from the germline V gene. The CDR3 is made up of 16 amino acids. This CDR3 is CASSFRHTTNYNEQFF. CDR3 bases: TGTGCCAGCAGCTTCAGACATACGACGAACTACAATGAGCAGTTCTTC.

The table lists this clonotype with many counts. The chain links TRBV19 to TRBJ1-5, with D possibly matching TRBD1 (5 bases). Trimming took 3 bases from V and 1 from J, leaving 10 bases between them. The germline gives CDR1 LNHDA, CDR2 SQIVND (reference sequence). The CDR3 extends over 15 amino acids. The CDR3 loop is CASSIAGLSNQPQHF. The CDR3 DNA is TGTGCCAGTAGTATCGCAGGGCTCAGCAATCAGCCCCAGCATTTT. The whole variable domain, filled in from reference TRBV19 and TRBJ1-5, reads DGGITQSPKYLFRKEGQNVTLSCEQNLNHDAMYWYRQDPGQGLRLIYYSQIVNDFQKGDIAEGYSVSREKKESFPLTVTSAQKNPTAFYLCASSIAGLSNQPQHFGDGTRLSIL.